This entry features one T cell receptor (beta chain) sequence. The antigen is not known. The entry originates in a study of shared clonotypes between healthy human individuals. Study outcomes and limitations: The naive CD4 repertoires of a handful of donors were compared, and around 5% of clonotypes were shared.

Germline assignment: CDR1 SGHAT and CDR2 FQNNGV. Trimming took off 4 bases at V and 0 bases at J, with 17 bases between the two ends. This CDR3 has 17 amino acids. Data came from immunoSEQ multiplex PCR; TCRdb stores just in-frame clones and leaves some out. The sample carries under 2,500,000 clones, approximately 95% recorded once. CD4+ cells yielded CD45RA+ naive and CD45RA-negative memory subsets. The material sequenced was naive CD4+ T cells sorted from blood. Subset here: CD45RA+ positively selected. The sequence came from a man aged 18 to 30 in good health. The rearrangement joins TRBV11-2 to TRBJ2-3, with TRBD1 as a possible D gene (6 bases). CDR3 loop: CASSYQGNPYSTDTQYF. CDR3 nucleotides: TGTGCCAGCAGCTACCAGGGGAACCCCTATAGCACAGATACGCAGTATTTT. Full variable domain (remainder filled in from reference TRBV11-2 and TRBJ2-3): EAGVAQSPRYKIIEKRQSVAFWCNPISGHATLYWYQQILGQGPKLLIQFQNNGVVDDSQLPKDRFSAERLKGVDSTLKIQPAKLEDSAVYLCASSYQGNPYSTDTQYFGPGTRLTVL.